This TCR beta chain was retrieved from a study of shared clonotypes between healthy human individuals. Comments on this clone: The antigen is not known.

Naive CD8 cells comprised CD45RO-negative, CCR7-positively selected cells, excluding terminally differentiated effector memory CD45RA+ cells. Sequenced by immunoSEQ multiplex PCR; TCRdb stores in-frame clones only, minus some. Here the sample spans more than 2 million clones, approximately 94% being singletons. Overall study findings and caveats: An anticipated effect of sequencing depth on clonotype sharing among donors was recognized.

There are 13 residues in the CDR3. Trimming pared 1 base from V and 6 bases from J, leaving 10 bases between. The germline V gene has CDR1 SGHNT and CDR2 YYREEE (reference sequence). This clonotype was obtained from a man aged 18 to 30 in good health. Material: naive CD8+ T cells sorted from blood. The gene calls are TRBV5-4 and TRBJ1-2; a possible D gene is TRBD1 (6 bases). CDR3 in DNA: TGTGCCAGCAGCTTGTCAGGGGTTGATGGCTACACCTTC. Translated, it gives CASSLSGVDGYTF.